These 21 T cell receptor beta chains were all obtained from the same sample, sequenced in a study of T-cell reconstitution after alpha-beta-depleted transplantation in children. Preparing the TCRbeta library involved the use of unique molecular identifiers. MiXCR, run by TCRdb on the PCR reads, gives a single entry per CDR3 protein. The data show a few hundred thousand distinct CDR3 sequences, approximately 12% seen once. Sequenced here: PBMCs from the stem cell graft donor, sampled from the stem cell graft. The receptors stem from a human donor who donated a stem cell graft to a child with combined immunodeficiency.

This chain joins TRBV7-3 and TRBJ2-5; D ambiguous. V was pared by 2 bases and J by 2 bases, with 9 bases between. Germline lookup yields CDR1 SGHTA and CDR2 FQGTGA. The CDR3 covers 14 residues. The CDR3 is CASSLLGVQETQYF. CDR3 in DNA: TGTGCCAGCAGCTTACTTGGGGTTCAAGAGACCCAGTACTTC.

This clonotype has only a few counts. The chain employs TRBV30 and TRBJ1-4; D unclear. Looked up from germline, CDR1 is GTSNPN and CDR2 is SVGIG (reference sequence). This CDR3 spans 11 amino acids. With 5 bases removed from V and 8 bases from J, the gap between germline ends came to 9 bases. The CDR3 reads CAWALGEKLFF. DNA of the CDR3: TGTGCCTGGGCCTTGGGGGAAAAACTGTTTTTT.

The gene calls are TRBV4-3 and TRBJ1-6, with 8 bases aligning to TRBD1. J lost 7 bases, V lost 0 bases, and 17 bases had no gene match. Germline values: CDR1 LGHNA, CDR2 YSLEER. This CDR3 is built from 20 residues. CDR3 DNA: TGCGCCAGCAGCCAAGATCTTCTTCGTTCGGGACAGGCAGTCAATTCACCCCTCCACTTT. This sequence encodes CASSQDLLRSGQAVNSPLHF.

This clonotype was counted between two and nine times. The chain links TRBV6-2 or TRBV6-3 to TRBJ2-7; D is uncertain. Deletions cut 6 bases from V and 1 base from J, with 19 bases between. The CDR3 covers 16 residues. Germline V gene lookup returns CDR1 MNHEY and CDR2 SVGEGT. CDR3 nucleotide sequence: TGTGCCAGCAGCCCCCGAGGTAGACCACCATCCTACGAGCAGTACTTC. Translating it yields CASSPRGRPPSYEQYF.

This clonotype was seen more than once but under ten times. The chain has TRBV27 and TRBJ2-1, with D perhaps matching TRBD2 (6 bases). Germline V gene sequence: CDR1 MNHEY, CDR2 SMNVEV (reference sequence). V was shortened by 2 bases and J by 8 bases, with 16 bases between the two germline ends. This CDR3 spans 15 amino acids. In nucleotides, the CDR3 is TGTGCCAGCAGTTTACTAGCGACTCGTCGCCATGAGCAGTTCTTC. It yields the protein CASSLLATRRHEQFF.

The chain carries TRBV27 and TRBJ1-3; 9 bases agree with TRBD1. The V gene's germline CDR1 is MNHEY and CDR2 SMNVEV (reference sequence). The CDR3 consists of 20 residues. Trimming cost V 5 bases and J 3 bases; bases outside gene matches: 20. CDR3: CASSPNLVGQGLKLGNTIYF. The CDR3 nucleotides are TGTGCCAGCAGTCCGAACCTGGTGGGACAGGGACTCAAGCTTGGAAACACCATATATTTT.

The chain carries TRBV6-1 and TRBJ2-7; 9 bases fit TRBD1. Losses at the gene ends were 6 bases for V and 6 bases for J; bases not matched to a gene: 9. The germline gives CDR1 MNHNS, CDR2 SASEGT. The CDR3 runs to 14 residues. The CDR3 DNA reads TGTGCCAGCAGCCTACGACAGGGGGTGGCCGAGCAGTACTTC. Translating gives CASSLRQGVAEQYF.

This sequence joins TRBV2 and TRBJ1-2, with 7 bases matching TRBD1. The germline V gene has CDR1 SNHLY and CDR2 FYNNEI. V lost 4 bases, J lost 4 bases, and 6 bases stayed unmatched. The CDR3 is made up of 14 amino acids. The CDR3 nucleotides are TGTGCCAGCAGTGGGGACAGACTGTCCTATGGCTACACCTTC. This codes for CASSGDRLSYGYTF.

This clonotype was detected ten times or more. The genes are TRBV12-3 or TRBV12-4 and TRBJ1-3, with D maybe TRBD1 (5 bases). The CDR3 spans 17 residues. V gave up 1 base and J gave up 5 bases, with 18 bases separating them. The CDR3 sequence is CASSLEAGGTKRNTIYF. The DNA of the CDR3 is TGTGCCAGCAGTTTAGAAGCGGGTGGGACCAAGAGAAACACCATATATTTT.

The rearrangement links TRBV12-3 or TRBV12-4 to TRBJ1-2, with TRBD1 identical over 11 bases. Trimming took 6 bases from V and 5 from J; bases not matched to a gene: 5. The length of the CDR3 is 14 residues. CDR3 coding DNA: TGTGCCAGCAGCAGGACAGGGGGCTATTATGGCTACACCTTC. Amino acid sequence: CASSRTGGYYGYTF.

This clonotype was detected many times. This sequence joins TRBV27 and TRBJ2-2, with TRBD2 as a possible D gene (5 bases). Per the germline V gene, CDR1 is MNHEY and CDR2 is SMNVEV (reference sequence). The CDR3 is made up of 12 amino acids. V lost 6 bases and J lost 6, with 8 bases in between. The CDR3 protein is CASRTGAGELFF. The CDR3, as DNA: TGTGCCAGCAGGACCGGGGCCGGGGAGCTGTTTTTT.

The rearrangement joins TRBV10-3 to TRBJ2-7; D is perhaps TRBD1 or TRBD2 (5 bases each). The CDR3 is made up of 12 amino acids. Germline V CDR1 and CDR2: ENHRY, SYGVKD. Trimming removed 9 bases at V and 4 bases at J, with 13 bases between. CDR3 sequence (DNA): TGTGCCATGGGACGGAGGTCATACGAGCAGTACTTC. Translating it yields CAMGRRSYEQYF.

This clonotype has ten or more counts. The chain uses TRBV3-1 and TRBJ2-5; the D gene is possibly TRBD2 (6 bases). The germline V gene encodes CDR1 LGHDT and CDR2 YNNKEL (reference sequence). Trimming stripped 0 bases from V and 6 bases from J, with 14 bases between. The CDR3 runs to 15 residues. As DNA, the CDR3 is TGTGCCAGCAGCCAAGACGTTAGCGGTGGGAAGACCCAGTACTTC. Translated, it gives CASSQDVSGGKTQYF.

This clonotype appeared a few times. The chain is built from TRBV6-1 and TRBJ1-4, with 8 bases lining up with TRBD1. Germline V lookup: CDR1 MNHNS, CDR2 SASEGT. The V gene end was trimmed by 6 bases and the J gene end by 8 bases; junction bases not matched to a gene: 11. CDR3 length equals 15 residues. CDR3 residues: CASSDRGRGGEKLFF. CDR3 bases: TGTGCCAGCAGCGACAGGGGTAGGGGAGGGGAAAAACTGTTTTTT.

This clonotype was seen only a few times. V and J are TRBV10-3 and TRBJ1-2; 7 nucleotides align to TRBD1. This CDR3 comprises 13 residues. Per the germline V gene, CDR1 is ENHRY and CDR2 is SYGVKD. V shed 7 bases, J shed 2 bases, and the junction held 4 bases outside the gene matches. Here the CDR3 reads CAIKRGQNYGYTF. The CDR3, as DNA: TGTGCCATCAAAAGGGGACAGAACTATGGCTACACCTTC.

This clonotype has a handful of counts. This sequence joins TRBV7-9 and TRBJ2-7, with TRBD1 identical over 7 bases. The V gene end was trimmed by 5 bases and the J gene end by 3 bases; junction bases not matched to a gene: 10. Germline-derived CDR1 and CDR2 are SEHNR and FQNEAQ (reference sequence). The CDR3 consists of 15 residues. The CDR3, as DNA: TGTGCCAGCAGCCCCTCGAATGACAGGGTCTACGAGCAGTACTTC. This gives the protein CASSPSNDRVYEQYF.

This clonotype was found a few times. The chain uses TRBV10-3 and TRBJ1-5, with TRBD1 as a possible D gene (6 bases). V lost 2 bases and J lost 7, with 24 bases in between. The length of the CDR3 is 18 residues. Germline lookup yields CDR1 ENHRY and CDR2 SYGVKD. The CDR3 loop reads CAISEGIGGAMVGQPQHF. CDR3 in DNA: TGTGCCATCAGTGAGGGAATCGGGGGCGCGATGGTCGGGCAGCCCCAGCATTTT.

This clonotype occurred a few times. The gene calls are TRBV5-1 and TRBJ2-7; TRBD2 might be the D (5 bases). The CDR3 totals 14 residues. Trimming took off 0 bases at V and 5 bases at J, with 12 bases between the two ends. The germline V gene has CDR1 SGHRS and CDR2 YFSETQ. DNA for the CDR3: TGCGCCAGCAGCTTGGCCTATGGGAGTGACGAGCAGTACTTC. It translates to CASSLAYGSDEQYF.

The chain uses TRBV7-6 and TRBJ2-5, with a tentative D call TRBD2 (5 bases). Trimming took off 1 base at V and 4 bases at J, with 10 bases between the two ends. Germline lookup yields CDR1 SGHVS and CDR2 FNYEAQ. CDR3 size: 14 residues. CDR3 region: CASSLGLAAETQYF. Written as DNA, the CDR3 is TGTGCCAGCAGCTTAGGCCTAGCCGCAGAGACCCAGTACTTC.

This clonotype has ten or more counts. The rearrangement joins TRBV28 to TRBJ2-7, with D possibly called TRBD1 or TRBD2 (5 bases each). Germline loops: CDR1 MDHEN, CDR2 SYDVKM. V dropped 6 bases and J dropped 4 bases, with 19 bases sitting between them. The CDR3 is 15 amino acids. CDR3: CASSPSPGPRYEQYF. The CDR3 DNA reads as TGTGCCAGCAGCCCTTCCCCGGGACCTCGATACGAGCAGTACTTC.

This chain connects TRBV11-2 to TRBJ2-1; weak D call: TRBD1 (6 bases). The CDR3 has 16 residues. The ends were cut back, 3 bases at V and 0 bases at J, with 12 bases in the middle. CDR1 is SGHAT, CDR2 FQNNGV, per germline. The CDR3 DNA is TGTGCCAGCAGCTTGAACAGGGTAAGCTCCTACAATGAGCAGTTCTTC. Translated: CASSLNRVSSYNEQFF.